A single sample gave rise to the 24 T cell receptor beta chains below, sequenced in a study of cytomegalovirus exposure and HLA in healthy donors. Use of 60 Vbeta and 13 Jbeta primers characterized the PCR. Clones were sequenced by immunoSEQ multiplex PCR, and TCRdb holds only the in-frame ones, with some missing. The sample includes 150,000 to 180,000 clones, about 68% of them seen just once. The specimen sequenced was PBMCs. The receptors derive from a man in his thirties or forties in good health and CMV-seronegative.

The rearrangement uses TRBV5-8 and TRBJ1-2, with D uncertain. CDR3 length: 14 residues. Germline values: CDR1 SGHTS, CDR2 YDEGEE. The germline V and J ends were trimmed by 4 bases and 5 bases, with 15 bases remaining between them. CDR3 nucleotide sequence: TGTGCCAGCAGCCCCCCCCCAGGCTGGTATGGCTACACCTTC. Translation gives CASSPPPGWYGYTF.

V gene TRBV5-6 combines with J gene TRBJ2-5; 9 bases align to TRBD1. V trimming: 0 bases; J trimming: 5 bases; junction bases outside the gene matches: 8. CDR1 is SGHDT and CDR2 is YYEEEE in the germline V gene. The CDR3 consists of 16 residues. CDR3 region: CASSLVRRQGDETQYF. The CDR3 nucleotides are TGTGCCAGCAGCTTGGTGAGAAGACAGGGGGACGAGACCCAGTACTTC.

The chain employs TRBV7-2 and TRBJ2-7; tentative D call: TRBD1 (6 bases). V lost 1 base and J 6 bases, leaving 16 bases between the germline ends. The germline gives CDR1 SGHTA, CDR2 FQGNSA. The CDR3 loop spans 15 amino acids. CDR3 nucleotides: TGTGCCAGCAGCTTAGGTACGGACAGTACCACCGAGCAGTACTTC. This encodes CASSLGTDSTTEQYF.

V gene TRBV19 combines with J gene TRBJ1-1, with 11 bases aligning to TRBD1. J lost 4 bases, V lost 5 bases, and 6 bases had no gene match. CDR3 length: 15 amino acids. Germline CDR1 reads LNHDA; CDR2 reads SQIVND (reference sequence). The CDR3 DNA is TGTGCCAGTAGTCAACCCGGGACAGGGGGCACTGAAGCTTTCTTT. This encodes CASSQPGTGGTEAFF.

This clone was counted a few times. The chain couples TRBV4-2 to TRBJ2-1; D possibly corresponds to TRBD2 (6 bases). This CDR3 contains 13 residues. The V end lost 0 bases, the J end lost 9 bases, and 9 bases lay between the germline ends. CDR1 LGHNA and CDR2 YNFKEQ come from the germline V gene. In nucleotides, the CDR3 is TGTGCCAGCAGCCAAGATAAGGGAGGTGAGCAGTTCTTC. Its translation: CASSQDKGGEQFF.

Turning to this clone: Relative to the germline gene, one junction end is altered; a read error may explain this. The rearrangement joins TRBV7-9 to TRBJ1-5; D is uncertain. CDR1 is SEHNR, CDR2 FQNEAQ, per germline (reference sequence). This CDR3 region has 13 residues. The CDR3 loop is CSSSWTEDQPQHF. CDR3 nucleotide sequence: TGTTCCAGCAGCTGGACGGAGGATCAGCCCCAGCATTTT.

V is TRBV7-2 and J is TRBJ2-7; 7 bases are shared with TRBD1. There are 15 residues in the CDR3. Germline CDR1 and CDR2: SGHTA and FQGNSA. After removal of 5 bases from V and 0 bases from J, the junction contained 7 bases not matched to a gene. CDR3 nucleotides: TGTGCCAGCAGCCTTTTGACAGGGAGCTCCTACGAGCAGTACTTC. Translation gives CASSLLTGSSYEQYF.

The V gene is TRBV6-5, the J gene TRBJ1-5; weak D call: TRBD1 (6 bases). Between the trimmed V and J ends, which lost 6 bases and 4 bases, there was a span of 10 bases. The germline V gene has CDR1 MNHEY and CDR2 SVGAGI. This CDR3 is built from 13 residues. The CDR3 is CASSRTVNQPQHF. DNA of the CDR3: TGTGCCAGCAGCCGGACAGTTAATCAGCCCCAGCATTTT.

This clone was observed a single time. The rearrangement joins TRBV6-4 to TRBJ2-2, with 7 positions matching TRBD2. Germline lookup yields CDR1 MRHNA and CDR2 SNTAGT. Germline trimming cut 10 bases from V and 3 bases from J; bases unmatched to any gene: 2. The CDR3 is 12 amino acids. The chain's CDR3 is CATRGDTGELFF. The CDR3, as DNA: TGTGCCACCCGGGGGGACACCGGGGAGCTGTTTTTT.

This chain links TRBV6-1 with TRBJ2-7; maybe TRBD2 (6 bases). Germline CDR1 is MNHNS and CDR2 is SASEGT. V was pared by 3 bases and J by 1 base, with 13 bases between. CDR3 length equals 15 residues. CDR3 bases: TGTGCCAGCAGTGATGCGGGGACGGGATCCTACGAGCAGTACTTC. Residues: CASSDAGTGSYEQYF.

The chain joins TRBV5-4 to TRBJ2-1; TRBD1 matches 7 bases. CDR1 is SGHNT, CDR2 YYREEE, per germline (reference sequence). CDR3 length equals 13 residues. Trimming at V came to 6 bases and at J to 6 bases, leaving 6 bases not matched to a gene. CDR3 loop: CASTLDRANEQFF. The CDR3 DNA sequence: TGTGCCAGCACCCTAGACAGGGCCAATGAGCAGTTCTTC.

This clone came up a few times. V usage is TRBV5-4 and J usage is TRBJ2-2; TRBD1 matches 8 bases. CDR3 length: 16 residues. The V and J ends lost 0 bases and 7 bases, in that order; junction bases with no gene match: 8. Germline loops: CDR1 SGHNT, CDR2 YYREEE (reference sequence). The CDR3 nucleotides are TGTGCCAGCAGCTTGGAGGGGCAGGGGGCGGTCGGGGAGCTGTTTTTT. This translates into CASSLEGQGAVGELFF.

Remarks on this clone: Different DNA sequences within this sample yield the same CDR3. V is TRBV19 and J is TRBJ1-5; maybe TRBD1 (6 bases). The germline gives CDR1 LNHDA, CDR2 SQIVND (reference sequence). The CDR3 has 14 residues. Trimming removed 3 bases from V and 2 bases from J, with 8 bases in between. CDR3 residues: CASSMTGGNQPQHF. The CDR3 DNA reads TGTGCCAGTAGTATGACAGGCGGCAATCAGCCCCAGCATTTT.

The sample holds a few counts of this clone. The chain combines TRBV2 with TRBJ2-3, with D perhaps matching TRBD2 (6 bases). The CDR3 spans 14 residues. Between the trimmed V and J ends, which lost 7 bases and 0 bases, there was a span of 11 bases. From germline, CDR1 is SNHLY and CDR2 FYNNEI. The CDR3 spells CASMGGVSTDTQYF. CDR3 sequence (DNA): TGTGCCAGCATGGGCGGGGTTAGCACAGATACGCAGTATTTT.

The CDR3 coding sequence is TGTGCCAGCAGCTTAGGTCGGGGTGGGTCCTATAATTCACCCCTCCACTTT. Translation: CASSLGRGGSYNSPLHF. The rearrangement joins TRBV11-2 to TRBJ1-6, with D unclear. The CDR3 is 17 residues long. The V end was cut by 1 base, the J end by 1 base, with 11 bases between. Germline V lookup: CDR1 SGHAT, CDR2 FQNNGV.

This clone was observed once. The chain has TRBV7-2 and TRBJ2-7; 7 bases are shared with TRBD1. Germline V gene lookup returns CDR1 SGHTA and CDR2 FQGNSA. This CDR3 is built from 15 residues. V dropped 5 bases and J dropped 7; count of bases not matched to a gene: 14. CDR3 sequence reads: CASSPRDRGSGEQYF. In DNA, the CDR3 is TGTGCCAGCAGCCCAAGGGACAGAGGTTCAGGGGAGCAGTACTTC.

This clone was observed a handful of times. The gene calls are TRBV27 and TRBJ1-5; D ambiguous. The ends were cut back, 3 bases at V and 5 bases at J, with 5 bases in the middle. This CDR3 is built from 12 residues. Germline assignment: CDR1 MNHEY and CDR2 SMNVEV (reference sequence). The CDR3 DNA reads TGTGCCAGCAGTTTCCCGGATCAGCCCCAGCATTTT. Translating it yields CASSFPDQPQHF.

The gene calls are TRBV19 and TRBJ2-1, with TRBD2 identical over 7 bases. Trimming cost V 3 bases and J 4 bases; bases outside gene matches: 3. The CDR3 consists of 14 residues. Germline-derived CDR1 and CDR2 are LNHDA and SQIVND (reference sequence). CDR3 DNA sequence: TGTGCCAGTAGTATCCGGGGGGAATACAATGAGCAGTTCTTC. Translating it yields CASSIRGEYNEQFF. Full variable domain (missing parts from reference TRBV19 and TRBJ2-1): DGGITQSPKYLFRKEGQNVTLSCEQNLNHDAMYWYRQDPGQGLRLIYYSQIVNDFQKGDIAEGYSVSREKKESFPLTVTSAQKNPTAFYLCASSIRGEYNEQFFGPGTRLTVL.

This clone was seen a handful of times. V usage is TRBV5-4 and J usage is TRBJ2-5; 11 bases are shared with TRBD2. Losses at the gene ends were 4 bases for V and 1 base for J; bases not matched to a gene: 9. The CDR3 spans 17 residues. Germline CDR1 and CDR2: SGHNT and YYREEE (reference sequence). CDR3 in DNA: TGTGCCAGCAGCATCATAGCGGGGGGGCCGGGCCAAGAGACCCAGTACTTC. Translation gives CASSIIAGGPGQETQYF. The complete variable domain, with remaining parts taken from reference TRBV5-4 and TRBJ2-5, reads ETGVTQSPTHLIKTRGQQVTLRCSSQSGHNTVSWYQQALGQGPQFIFQYYREEENGRGNFPPRFSGLQFPNYSSELNVNALELDDSALYLCASSIIAGGPGQETQYFGPGTRLLVL.

This rearrangement joins TRBV27 to TRBJ2-2; 13 nucleotides match TRBD2. There are 17 residues in the CDR3. Germline V CDR1 and CDR2: MNHEY, SMNVEV (reference sequence). V was pared by 8 bases and J by 1 base, with 7 bases of the junction left unmatched. The CDR3 sequence: CASLQGLAGENTGELFF. The CDR3 DNA reads TGTGCCAGCCTACAAGGACTAGCGGGGGAGAACACCGGGGAGCTGTTTTTT.

The chain joins TRBV29-1 to TRBJ1-1; 8 bases map to TRBD1. This CDR3 comprises 11 residues. The junction had 8 bases not matched to a gene; V was cut back by 7 bases and J by 10 bases. Germline CDR1 and CDR2: SQVTM and ANQGSEA. The CDR3 nucleotides are TGCAGCGGCAGGGGGCACCGGGGAGCTTTCTTT. Translation gives CSGRGHRGAFF.

The chain links TRBV6-6 to TRBJ2-4; 7 bases are shared with TRBD1. With V trimmed by 5 bases and J by 1 base, 8 bases remained unmatched. From germline, CDR1 is MNHNY and CDR2 SVGAGI (reference sequence). The CDR3 is made up of 16 amino acids. The CDR3 nucleotides are TGTGCCAGCAGTCAAAGGGGACAGCGGGCCAAAAACATTCAGTACTTC. Translated: CASSQRGQRAKNIQYF.

The chain recombines TRBV5-4 with TRBJ2-3, with 11 bases matching TRBD1. From germline, CDR1 is SGHNT and CDR2 YYREEE (reference sequence). V was clipped by 4 bases and J by 3 bases; unmatched bases: 13. The CDR3 has 18 residues. The DNA for the CDR3 is TGTGCCAGCAGCGGCGGGACAGGGGGGTTTGCTATTACAGATACGCAGTATTTT. The encoded protein is CASSGGTGGFAITDTQYF.

This clone appeared a few times. The chain recombines TRBV4-3 with TRBJ2-1; D might be TRBD1 (5 bases). CDR1 is LGHNA and CDR2 is YSLEER in the germline V gene. The V and J ends lost 0 bases and 8 bases respectively, with 8 bases between them. CDR3 length equals 13 residues. The CDR3 reads CASSQDSGYEQFF. In DNA form, the CDR3 reads TGCGCCAGCAGCCAAGATTCAGGGTATGAGCAGTTCTTC.